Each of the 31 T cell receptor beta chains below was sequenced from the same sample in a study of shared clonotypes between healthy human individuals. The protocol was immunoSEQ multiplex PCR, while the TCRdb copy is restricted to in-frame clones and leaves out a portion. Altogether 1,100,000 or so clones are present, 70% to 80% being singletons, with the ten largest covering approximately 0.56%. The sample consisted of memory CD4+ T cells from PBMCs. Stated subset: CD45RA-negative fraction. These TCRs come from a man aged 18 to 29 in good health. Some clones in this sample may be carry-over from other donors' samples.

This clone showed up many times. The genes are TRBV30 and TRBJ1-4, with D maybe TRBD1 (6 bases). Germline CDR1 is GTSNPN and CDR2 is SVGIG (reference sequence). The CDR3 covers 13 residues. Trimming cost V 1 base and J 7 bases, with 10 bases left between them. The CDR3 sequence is CAWSGGHGEKLFF. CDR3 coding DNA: TGTGCCTGGAGTGGGGGACATGGTGAAAAACTGTTTTTT.

The CDR3: CASSLVPGAKNIQYF. Here the CDR3 DNA reads TGTGCCAGCAGCTTAGTCCCGGGTGCCAAAAACATTCAGTACTTC. The genes are TRBV11-2 and TRBJ2-4; no clear D. Trimming took off 1 base at V and 1 base at J, with 8 bases between the two ends. In germline, CDR1 is SGHAT, CDR2 FQNNGV. This CDR3 contains 15 residues.

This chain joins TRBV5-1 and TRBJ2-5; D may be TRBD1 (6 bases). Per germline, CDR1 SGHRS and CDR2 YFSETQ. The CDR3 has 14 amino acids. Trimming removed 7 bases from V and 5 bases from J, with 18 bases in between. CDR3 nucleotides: TGCGCCAGCGGCGATGTGAGGGGGTGGGAGACCCAGTACTTC. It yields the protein CASGDVRGWETQYF.

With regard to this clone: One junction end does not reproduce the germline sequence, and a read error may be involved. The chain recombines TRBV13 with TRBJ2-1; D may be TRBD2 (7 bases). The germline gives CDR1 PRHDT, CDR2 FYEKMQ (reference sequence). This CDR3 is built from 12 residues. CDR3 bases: TGTGCCAGCAGCCAGGGGAGGGGCAGTGGGGTCTTC. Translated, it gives CASSQGRGSGVF.

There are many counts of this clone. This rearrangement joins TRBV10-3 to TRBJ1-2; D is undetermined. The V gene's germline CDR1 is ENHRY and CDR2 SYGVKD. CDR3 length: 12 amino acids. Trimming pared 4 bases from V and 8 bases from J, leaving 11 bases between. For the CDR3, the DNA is TGTGCCATCAGTGCGGGTCTTCCCGGCTACACCTTC. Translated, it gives CAISAGLPGYTF.

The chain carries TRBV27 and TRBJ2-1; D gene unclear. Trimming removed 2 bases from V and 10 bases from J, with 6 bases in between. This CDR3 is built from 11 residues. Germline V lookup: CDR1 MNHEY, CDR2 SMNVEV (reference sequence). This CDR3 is CASSLGWEQFF. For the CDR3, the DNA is TGTGCCAGCAGTTTAGGTTGGGAGCAGTTCTTC.

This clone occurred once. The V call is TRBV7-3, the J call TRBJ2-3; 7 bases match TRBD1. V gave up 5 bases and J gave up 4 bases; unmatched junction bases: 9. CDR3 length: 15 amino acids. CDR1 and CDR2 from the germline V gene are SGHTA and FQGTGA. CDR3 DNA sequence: TGTGCCAGCAGCCCAACCGGGACAGCTCCAGATACGCAGTATTTT. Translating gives CASSPTGTAPDTQYF.

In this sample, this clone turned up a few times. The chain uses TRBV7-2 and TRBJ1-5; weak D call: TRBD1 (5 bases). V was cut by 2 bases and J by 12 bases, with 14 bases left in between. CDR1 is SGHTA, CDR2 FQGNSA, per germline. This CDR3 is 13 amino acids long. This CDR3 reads CASSLQGSEYQHF. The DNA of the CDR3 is TGTGCCAGCAGCTTACAGGGATCGGAATACCAGCATTTT.

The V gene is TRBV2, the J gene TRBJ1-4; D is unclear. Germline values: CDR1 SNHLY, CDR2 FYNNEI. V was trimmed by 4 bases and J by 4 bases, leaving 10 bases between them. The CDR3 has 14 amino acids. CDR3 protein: CASSAPPNNEKLFF. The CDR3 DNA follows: TGTGCCAGCAGTGCTCCCCCAAATAATGAAAAACTGTTTTTT.

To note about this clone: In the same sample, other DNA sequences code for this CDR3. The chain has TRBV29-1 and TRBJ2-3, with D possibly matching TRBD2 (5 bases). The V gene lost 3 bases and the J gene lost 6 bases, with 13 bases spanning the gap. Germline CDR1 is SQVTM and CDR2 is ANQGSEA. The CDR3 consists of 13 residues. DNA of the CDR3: TGCAGCGTTGAGGGTGGGCGCGGGGATACGCAGTATTTT. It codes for CSVEGGRGDTQYF.

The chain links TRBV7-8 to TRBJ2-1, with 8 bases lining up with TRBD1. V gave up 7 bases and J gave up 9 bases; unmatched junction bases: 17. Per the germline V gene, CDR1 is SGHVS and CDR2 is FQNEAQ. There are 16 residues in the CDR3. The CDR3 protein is CASKGRDRFFVFEQFF. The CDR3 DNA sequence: TGTGCCAGCAAGGGACGGGACAGGTTTTTTGTTTTTGAGCAGTTCTTC.

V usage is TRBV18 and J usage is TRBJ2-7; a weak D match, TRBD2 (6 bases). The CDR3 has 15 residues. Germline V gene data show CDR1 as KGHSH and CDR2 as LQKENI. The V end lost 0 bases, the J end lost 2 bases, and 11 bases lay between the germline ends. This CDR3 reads CASSPPGLPTYEQYF. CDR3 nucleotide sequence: TGTGCCAGCTCACCACCGGGACTCCCGACCTACGAGCAGTACTTC.

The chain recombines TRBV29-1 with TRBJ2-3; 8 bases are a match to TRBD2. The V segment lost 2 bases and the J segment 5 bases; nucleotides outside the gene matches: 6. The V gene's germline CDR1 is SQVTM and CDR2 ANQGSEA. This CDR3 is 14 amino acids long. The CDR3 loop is CSVETSGGGDTQYF. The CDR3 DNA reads TGCAGCGTTGAAACTAGCGGCGGCGGAGATACGCAGTATTTT.

The CDR3 DNA follows: TGTGCCTGGAGTGTAGGGGTCGGCGAGCAGTACTTC. Its translation: CAWSVGVGEQYF. The gene calls are TRBV30 and TRBJ2-7, with a possible D match to TRBD1 (5 bases). V lost 0 bases, J lost 6 bases, and 9 bases lay in between. Germline-derived CDR1 and CDR2 are GTSNPN and SVGIG (reference sequence). This CDR3 is 12 amino acids long.

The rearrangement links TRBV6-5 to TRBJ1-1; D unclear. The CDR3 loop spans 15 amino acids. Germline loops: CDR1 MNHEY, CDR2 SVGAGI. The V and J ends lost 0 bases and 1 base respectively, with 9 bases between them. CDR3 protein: CASSYSRRENTEAFF. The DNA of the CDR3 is TGTGCCAGCAGTTACTCGAGAAGGGAGAACACTGAAGCTTTCTTT.

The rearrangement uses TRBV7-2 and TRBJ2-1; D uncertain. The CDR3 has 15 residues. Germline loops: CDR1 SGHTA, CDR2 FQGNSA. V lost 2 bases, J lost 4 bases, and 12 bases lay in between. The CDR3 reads CASSLRPAAYNEQFF. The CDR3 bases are TGTGCCAGCAGCTTACGCCCCGCGGCTTACAATGAGCAGTTCTTC.

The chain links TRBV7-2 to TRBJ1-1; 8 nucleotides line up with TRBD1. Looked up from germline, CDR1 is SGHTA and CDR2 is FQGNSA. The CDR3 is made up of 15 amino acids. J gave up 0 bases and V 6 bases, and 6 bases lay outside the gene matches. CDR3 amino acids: CASSYTGGVNTEAFF. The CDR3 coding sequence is TGTGCCAGCAGTTATACAGGGGGGGTGAACACTGAAGCTTTCTTT.

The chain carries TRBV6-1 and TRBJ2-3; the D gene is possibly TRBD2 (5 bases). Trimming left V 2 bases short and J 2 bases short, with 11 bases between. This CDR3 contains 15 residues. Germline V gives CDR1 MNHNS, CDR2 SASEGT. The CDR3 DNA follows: TGTGCCAGCAGTGAAACTAGGGCTTCCACAGATACGCAGTATTTT. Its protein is CASSETRASTDTQYF.

This CDR3 is CASSDLTSGTQFF. The CDR3 DNA is TGTGCCAGCAGCGACCTGACTAGCGGGACCCAGTTCTTC. The genes are TRBV2 and TRBJ2-1, with 11 bases that match TRBD2. CDR3 length: 13 amino acids. V shed 6 bases, J shed 13 bases, and the junction held 8 bases outside the gene matches. CDR1 and CDR2 (germline): SNHLY, FYNNEI.

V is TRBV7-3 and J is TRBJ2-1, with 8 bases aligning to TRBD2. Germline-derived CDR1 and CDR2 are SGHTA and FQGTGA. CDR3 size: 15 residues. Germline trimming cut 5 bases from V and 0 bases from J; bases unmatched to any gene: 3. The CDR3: CASSTTSASYNEQFF. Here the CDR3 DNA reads TGTGCCAGCAGCACGACTAGCGCCTCCTACAATGAGCAGTTCTTC.

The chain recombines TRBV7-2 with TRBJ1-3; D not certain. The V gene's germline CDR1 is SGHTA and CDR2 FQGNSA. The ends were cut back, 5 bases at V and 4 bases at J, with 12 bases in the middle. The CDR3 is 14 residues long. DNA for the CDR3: TGTGCCAGCAGCCCATGGGTTTCCGGAAACACCATATATTTT. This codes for CASSPWVSGNTIYF.

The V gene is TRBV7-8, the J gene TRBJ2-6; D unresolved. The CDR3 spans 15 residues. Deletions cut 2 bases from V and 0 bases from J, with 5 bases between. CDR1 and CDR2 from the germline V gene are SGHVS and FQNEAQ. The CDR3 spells CASSLLFSGANVLTF. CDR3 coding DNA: TGTGCCAGCAGCTTATTGTTCTCTGGGGCCAACGTCCTGACTTTC.

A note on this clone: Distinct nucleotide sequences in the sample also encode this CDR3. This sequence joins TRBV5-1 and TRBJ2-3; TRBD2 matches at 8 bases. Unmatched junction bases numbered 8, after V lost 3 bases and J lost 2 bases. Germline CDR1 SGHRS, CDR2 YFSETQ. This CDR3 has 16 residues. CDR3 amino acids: CASSSLAGGSTDTQYF. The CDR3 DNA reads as TGCGCCAGCAGCTCCCTAGCGGGCGGATCCACAGATACGCAGTATTTT.

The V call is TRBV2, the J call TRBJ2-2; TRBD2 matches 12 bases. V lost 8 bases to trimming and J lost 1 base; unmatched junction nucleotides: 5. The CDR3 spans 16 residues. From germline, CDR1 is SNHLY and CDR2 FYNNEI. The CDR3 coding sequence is TGTGCCAGCTGCCTAGCGGGAGGGCGGAACACCGGGGAGCTGTTTTTT. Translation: CASCLAGGRNTGELFF.

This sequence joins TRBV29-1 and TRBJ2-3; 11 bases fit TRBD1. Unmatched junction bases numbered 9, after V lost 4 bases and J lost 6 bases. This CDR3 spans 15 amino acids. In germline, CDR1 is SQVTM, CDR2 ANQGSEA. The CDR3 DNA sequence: TGCAGCGTTGTCCGAGTGGACAGGGGGCATGATACGCAGTATTTT. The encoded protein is CSVVRVDRGHDTQYF.

The CDR3, as DNA: TGTGCCAGCAGCCTTCGCGGACTCCGCTCCTACAATGAGCAGTTCTTC. Residues: CASSLRGLRSYNEQFF. This chain uses TRBV7-2 with TRBJ2-1; D may be TRBD2 (5 bases). Germline-derived CDR1 and CDR2 are SGHTA and FQGNSA. Trimming pared 5 bases from V and 0 bases from J, leaving 14 bases between. There are 16 residues in the CDR3.

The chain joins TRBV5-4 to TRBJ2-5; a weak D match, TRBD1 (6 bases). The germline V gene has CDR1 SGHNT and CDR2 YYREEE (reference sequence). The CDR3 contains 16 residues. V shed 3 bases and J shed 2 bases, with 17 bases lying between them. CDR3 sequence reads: CASSSGMVRGQETQYF. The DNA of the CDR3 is TGTGCCAGCAGCTCCGGAATGGTGAGGGGGCAAGAGACCCAGTACTTC. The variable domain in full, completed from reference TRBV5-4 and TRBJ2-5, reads ETGVTQSPTHLIKTRGQQVTLRCSSQSGHNTVSWYQQALGQGPQFIFQYYREEENGRGNFPPRFSGLQFPNYSSELNVNALELDDSALYLCASSSGMVRGQETQYFGPGTRLLVL.

For the CDR3, the DNA is TGTGCCAGCAGTGCGGGGGGGGAGCAGTTCTTC. Protein product: CASSAGGEQFF. This chain joins TRBV6-1 and TRBJ2-1, with 8 bases matching TRBD2. Per germline, CDR1 MNHNS and CDR2 SASEGT. V shed 4 bases, J shed 10 bases, and the junction held 0 bases outside the gene matches. The CDR3 covers 11 residues.

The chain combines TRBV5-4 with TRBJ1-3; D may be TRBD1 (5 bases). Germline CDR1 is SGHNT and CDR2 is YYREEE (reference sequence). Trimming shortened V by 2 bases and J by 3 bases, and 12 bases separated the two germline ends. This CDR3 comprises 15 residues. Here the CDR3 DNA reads TGTGCCAGCAGCTTTCCTGGGGACGGTGGAAACACCATATATTTT. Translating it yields CASSFPGDGGNTIYF.

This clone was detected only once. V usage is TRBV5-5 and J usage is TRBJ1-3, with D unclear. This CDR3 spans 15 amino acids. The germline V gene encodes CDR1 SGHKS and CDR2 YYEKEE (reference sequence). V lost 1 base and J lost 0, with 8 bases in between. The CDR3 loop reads CASSLTHGSGNTIYF. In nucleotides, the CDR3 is TGTGCCAGCAGCTTGACCCATGGCTCTGGAAACACCATATATTTT.

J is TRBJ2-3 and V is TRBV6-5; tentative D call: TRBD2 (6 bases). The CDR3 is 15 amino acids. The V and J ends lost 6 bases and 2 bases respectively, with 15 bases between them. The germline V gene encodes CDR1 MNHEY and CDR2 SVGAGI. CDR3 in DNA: TGTGCCAGCAGACGATCGGGGGACTTCACAGATACGCAGTATTTT. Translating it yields CASRRSGDFTDTQYF.